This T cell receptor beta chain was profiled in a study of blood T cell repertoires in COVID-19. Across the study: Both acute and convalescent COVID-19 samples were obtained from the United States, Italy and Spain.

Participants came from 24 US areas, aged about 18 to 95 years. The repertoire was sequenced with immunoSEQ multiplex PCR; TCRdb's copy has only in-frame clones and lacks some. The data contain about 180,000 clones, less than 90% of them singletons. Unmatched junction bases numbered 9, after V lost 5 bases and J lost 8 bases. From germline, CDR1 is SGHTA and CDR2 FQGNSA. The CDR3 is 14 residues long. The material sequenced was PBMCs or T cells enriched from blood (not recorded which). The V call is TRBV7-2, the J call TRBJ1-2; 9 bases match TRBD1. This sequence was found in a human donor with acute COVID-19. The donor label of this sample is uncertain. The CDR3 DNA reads TGTGCCAGCAGCCCTGGGGACAGGGAACGGGGCTACACCTTC. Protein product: CASSPGDRERGYTF.